The 29 T cell receptor beta chains given below trace back to one sample, sequenced in a study of blood T cell repertoires in COVID-19. Method: immunoSEQ multiplex PCR; TCRdb's copy keeps in-frame clones and lacks some. This table holds 200,000 to 250,000 clones, about 90% found once. Sequenced sample: PBMCs or T cells enriched from blood (not recorded which). The receptors come from a woman in her forties or fifties in a cohort exposed to, infected with or recovered from COVID-19 (not recorded which).

This clone was seen a single time. This chain joins TRBV27 and TRBJ1-1, with D possibly TRBD1 on 6 matching bases. Trimming shortened V by 6 bases and J by 8 bases, and 10 bases separated the two germline ends. Germline V gene data show CDR1 as MNHEY and CDR2 as SMNVEV (reference sequence). The length of the CDR3 is 11 residues. CDR3 sequence (DNA): TGTGCCAGCAGAAGTGGGACAGAAGCTTTCTTT. Translated, it gives CASRSGTEAFF.

The rearrangement links TRBV5-5 to TRBJ1-5, with a possible D match to TRBD1 (5 bases). The germline V gene encodes CDR1 SGHKS and CDR2 YYEKEE (reference sequence). V lost 3 bases, J lost 2 bases, and 12 bases lay in between. The CDR3 totals 15 residues. The CDR3 DNA follows: TGTGCCAGCAGCTGGGGGAGGATAGGCAATCAGCCCCAGCATTTT. Residues: CASSWGRIGNQPQHF. The full variable domain, rest sourced from reference TRBV5-5 and TRBJ1-5, is DAGVTQSPTHLIKTRGQQVTLRCSPISGHKSVSWYQQVLGQGPQFIFQYYEKEERGRGNFPDRFSARQFPNYSSELNVNALLLGDSALYLCASSWGRIGNQPQHFGDGTRLSIL.

Turning to this clone: Relative to the germline gene, one junction end is altered; a read error may explain this. The chain uses TRBV19 and TRBJ1-4; TRBD1 matches at 9 bases. The CDR3 length is 15 residues. The germline gives CDR1 LNHDA, CDR2 SQIVND (reference sequence). The CDR3 DNA follows: TGTGCCAGTAGTATTTTGAGGGGGGACAGGGAGACGAAAAGATTT. It codes for CASSILRGDRETKRF. Full variable domain (rest looked up from reference TRBV19 and TRBJ1-4): DGGITQSPKYLFRKEGQNVTLSCEQNLNHDAMYWYRQDPGQGLRLIYYSQIVNDFQKGDIAEGYSVSREKKESFPLTVTSAQKNPTAFYLCASSILRGDRETKRFGSGTQLSVL.

This clone was detected once. The gene calls are TRBV7-6 and TRBJ2-5, with 10 bases that match TRBD2. CDR1 SGHVS and CDR2 FNYEAQ come from the germline V gene. The CDR3 has 15 residues. Trimming cost V 5 bases and J 5 bases; bases outside gene matches: 8. In DNA, the CDR3 is TGTGCCAGCAGCCTGGCAGCGGGGGGGCCGGAGACCCAGTACTTC. This gives the protein CASSLAAGGPETQYF.

The rearrangement links TRBV5-6 to TRBJ2-3; 7 positions agree with TRBD2. The CDR3 is 13 residues long. The V gene end was trimmed by 3 bases and the J gene end by 7 bases; junction bases not matched to a gene: 5. Germline lookup yields CDR1 SGHDT and CDR2 YYEEEE. The CDR3 DNA reads as TGTGCCAGCAGCTCGCCGGGACTACATACGCAGTATTTT. This translates into CASSSPGLHTQYF.

V and J are TRBV30 and TRBJ1-6; D call uncertain. CDR3 size: 15 residues. V dropped 3 bases and J dropped 9 bases, with 18 bases sitting between them. CDR1 GTSNPN and CDR2 SVGIG come from the germline V gene (reference sequence). The CDR3 loop reads CAWRVQVAGGSPLHF. The CDR3 DNA sequence: TGTGCCTGGAGAGTCCAAGTCGCCGGAGGTTCACCCCTCCACTTT.

The CDR3 loop is CASRSTAGGKETQYF. The DNA of the CDR3 is TGTGCCAGCAGATCGACGGCAGGGGGCAAAGAGACCCAGTACTTC. V usage is TRBV5-4 and J usage is TRBJ2-5, with TRBD1 matching 8 bases. Unmatched junction bases numbered 9, after V lost 5 bases and J lost 3 bases. The CDR3 is made up of 15 amino acids. CDR1 SGHNT and CDR2 YYREEE come from the germline V gene (reference sequence).

The V gene is TRBV7-2, the J gene TRBJ1-6, with D perhaps TRBD1 (6 bases). V lost 1 base, J lost 9 bases, and 10 bases lay in between. The length of the CDR3 is 14 residues. In germline, CDR1 is SGHTA, CDR2 FQGNSA. CDR3 residues: CASSLVDSSSPLHF. CDR3 DNA: TGTGCCAGCAGCTTAGTGGACAGTAGTTCACCCCTCCACTTT.

The genes are TRBV9 and TRBJ2-1, with 13 positions matching TRBD2. The junction had 11 bases not matched to a gene; V was cut back by 3 bases and J by 2 bases. Germline CDR1 is SGDLS and CDR2 is YYNGEE. This CDR3 has 19 amino acids. This CDR3 reads CASSARHSTSGGAYNEQFF. DNA for the CDR3: TGTGCCAGCAGCGCCCGACACTCAACTAGCGGGGGGGCCTACAATGAGCAGTTCTTC.

DNA for the CDR3: TGTGCCAGCCAACCTCGGGTGGGTTTCGGCTACACCTTC. Translated: CASQPRVGFGYTF. The chain combines TRBV12-3 or TRBV12-4 with TRBJ1-2; D ambiguous. The V end lost 8 bases, the J end lost 8 bases, and 18 bases lay between the germline ends. This CDR3 contains 13 residues.

The rearrangement uses TRBV19 and TRBJ2-2; a possible D gene is TRBD1 (6 bases). This CDR3 is 16 amino acids long. Germline-derived CDR1 and CDR2 are LNHDA and SQIVND (reference sequence). V was cut by 3 bases and J by 1 base, with 12 bases left in between. The CDR3 protein is CASSISQGWNTGELFF. As DNA, the CDR3 is TGTGCCAGTAGTATTTCACAGGGTTGGAACACCGGGGAGCTGTTTTTT.

The chain couples TRBV2 to TRBJ2-1; possibly TRBD1 for D (5 bases). The V gene's germline CDR1 is SNHLY and CDR2 FYNNEI. Trimming pared 7 bases from V and 0 bases from J, leaving 10 bases between. The CDR3 consists of 14 residues. The CDR3: CASTPRDSYNEQFF. The CDR3 nucleotides are TGTGCCAGCACTCCCAGGGACTCCTACAATGAGCAGTTCTTC.

The chain is built from TRBV20-1 and TRBJ1-4; D is ambiguous. The V and J ends lost 3 bases and 8 bases respectively, with 10 bases between them. Germline-derived CDR1 and CDR2 are DFQATT and SNEGSKA (reference sequence). The CDR3 covers 12 residues. CDR3: CSASPAGEKLFF. CDR3 in DNA: TGCAGTGCTAGTCCGGCGGGGGAAAAACTGTTTTTT.

The genes are TRBV7-8 and TRBJ2-5; D not certain. This CDR3 comprises 14 residues. Germline CDR1 is SGHVS and CDR2 is FQNEAQ. V was cut by 5 bases and J by 1 base, with 11 bases left in between. The CDR3 protein is CASSHRLRQETQYF. Here the CDR3 DNA reads TGTGCCAGCAGCCACCGACTCCGCCAAGAGACCCAGTACTTC.

The rearrangement uses TRBV7-9 and TRBJ1-1; D may be TRBD1 (6 bases). This CDR3 comprises 11 residues. Trimming took 7 bases from V and 8 from J, leaving 11 bases between them. Germline V lookup: CDR1 SEHNR, CDR2 FQNEAQ (reference sequence). As DNA, the CDR3 is TGTGCCAGCACCCCGGGGACAGAAGCTTTCTTT. It codes for CASTPGTEAFF.

The J gene is TRBJ1-4, the V gene TRBV6-5, with D hard to call. CDR1 and CDR2 (germline): MNHEY, SVGAGI. With 0 bases removed from V and 8 bases from J, the gap between germline ends came to 13 bases. CDR3 size: 15 residues. The CDR3 reads CASSYSVRRREKLFF. The CDR3 nucleotides read TGTGCCAGCAGTTACTCTGTTCGGAGGAGGGAAAAACTGTTTTTT.

The chain recombines TRBV20-1 with TRBJ2-2; D possibly corresponds to TRBD1 (6 bases). Trimming took 3 bases from V and 10 from J, leaving 9 bases between them. The length of the CDR3 is 11 residues. From germline, CDR1 is DFQATT and CDR2 SNEGSKA (reference sequence). As DNA, the CDR3 is TGCAGTGCTAGGCAGGGGCTGGAGCTGTTTTTT. Translation gives CSARQGLELFF.

The V call is TRBV19, the J call TRBJ1-4; a possible D gene is TRBD1 (5 bases). Germline V gene data show CDR1 as LNHDA and CDR2 as SQIVND (reference sequence). This CDR3 comprises 14 residues. V was shortened by 2 bases and J by 5 bases, with 9 bases between the two germline ends. CDR3 protein: CASSITGTNEKLFF. In DNA form, the CDR3 reads TGTGCCAGTAGTATAACAGGAACGAATGAAAAACTGTTTTTT.

This chain links TRBV5-1 with TRBJ2-2; TRBD1 is a possible D gene (6 bases). Between the trimmed V and J ends, which lost 4 bases and 3 bases, there was a span of 10 bases. The CDR3 covers 14 residues. In germline, CDR1 is SGHRS, CDR2 YFSETQ. The CDR3 DNA reads TGCGCCAGCAGCCCAGGACAGTACACCGGGGAGCTGTTTTTT. Its protein is CASSPGQYTGELFF.

V is TRBV7-2 and J is TRBJ1-1; no clear D. Germline lookup yields CDR1 SGHTA and CDR2 FQGNSA. The V gene lost 3 bases and the J gene lost 3 bases, with 5 bases spanning the gap. The CDR3 is 12 residues long. The CDR3 DNA is TGTGCCAGCAGCTTGTCATACACTGAAGCTTTCTTT. Its protein is CASSLSYTEAFF. The whole variable domain, filled in from reference TRBV7-2 and TRBJ1-1, reads GAGVSQSPSNKVTEKGKDVELRCDPISGHTALYWYRQSLGQGLEFLIYFQGNSAPDKSGLPSDRFSAERTGGSVSTLTIQRTQQEDSAVYLCASSLSYTEAFFGQGTRLTVV.

The chain joins TRBV3-1 (or the pseudogene TRBV3-2) to TRBJ1-4, with TRBD1 identical over 9 bases. Germline V lookup: CDR1 LGHDT, CDR2 YNNKEL (reference sequence). With V trimmed by 1 base and J by 5 bases, 5 bases remained unmatched. The CDR3 spans 16 residues. The CDR3 region is CASSQVLGTGNEKLFF. Written as DNA, the CDR3 is TGTGCCAGCAGCCAAGTCTTAGGGACAGGGAATGAAAAACTGTTTTTT.

The gene calls are TRBV5-8 and TRBJ2-5; no clear D. The ends were cut back, 5 bases at V and 0 bases at J, with 11 bases in the middle. The CDR3 is 14 amino acids. Germline CDR1 reads SGHTS; CDR2 reads YDEGEE. The CDR3 region has the DNA TGTGCCAGCAGTAAGCAACCGTACCAAGAGACCCAGTACTTC. Translation gives CASSKQPYQETQYF.

V usage is TRBV7-2 and J usage is TRBJ1-1; the D gene is possibly TRBD1 (5 bases). V was clipped by 4 bases and J by 2 bases, with 11 bases between them. The germline gives CDR1 SGHTA, CDR2 FQGNSA. The CDR3 has 14 amino acids. Here the CDR3 DNA reads TGTGCCAGCAGCTCGACAGTTATTAACACTGAAGCTTTCTTT. Translation gives CASSSTVINTEAFF.

The V call is TRBV6-5, the J call TRBJ1-3; D perhaps matches TRBD1 (6 bases). Germline CDR1 reads MNHEY; CDR2 reads SVGAGI. V was pared by 5 bases and J by 5 bases, with 16 bases between. This CDR3 comprises 15 residues. CDR3 coding DNA: TGTGCCAGCAGTATACCGGGACATTCGAGAAACACCATATATTTT. Its translation: CASSIPGHSRNTIYF.

The V and J genes are TRBV29-1 and TRBJ1-2; D is ambiguous. Trimming pared 5 bases from V and 1 base from J, leaving 17 bases between. The CDR3 has 15 amino acids. Germline CDR1 reads SQVTM; CDR2 reads ANQGSEA. Written as DNA, the CDR3 is TGCAGCGTTAAGGAACACACCGGGGATAACTATGGCTACACCTTC. This sequence encodes CSVKEHTGDNYGYTF.

This clone came up once. The chain couples TRBV6-2 or TRBV6-3 to TRBJ1-5, with D uncertain. CDR3 length: 14 residues. V lost 4 bases to trimming and J lost 6 bases, with 13 bases between them. Looked up from germline, CDR1 is MNHEY and CDR2 is SVGEGT. CDR3 bases: TGTGCCAGCAGTTCCCGGGTAACGGGTCAGCCCCAGCATTTT. Encoded protein: CASSSRVTGQPQHF.

This sequence joins TRBV7-2 and TRBJ2-7; 9 bases are shared with TRBD1. CDR3 size: 14 residues. Germline assignment: CDR1 SGHTA and CDR2 FQGNSA. V lost 5 bases to trimming and J lost 3 bases; unmatched junction nucleotides: 5. CDR3 in DNA: TGTGCCAGCAGCATTGGGACAGGGAGCTACGAGCAGTACTTC. Translation: CASSIGTGSYEQYF.

This clone is a singleton in its sample. The chain joins TRBV12-3 or TRBV12-4 to TRBJ2-3, with 11 bases that match TRBD1. The CDR3 is 13 residues long. The junction had 1 base not matched to a gene; V was cut back by 5 bases and J by 6 bases. The CDR3: CASSGQGADTQYF. The CDR3 bases are TGTGCCAGCAGTGGACAGGGGGCGGATACGCAGTATTTT.

The rearrangement joins TRBV4-3 to TRBJ2-1, with 11 nucleotides matching TRBD2. The CDR3 covers 15 residues. V shed 3 bases, J shed 7 bases, and the junction held 5 bases outside the gene matches. Germline CDR1 and CDR2: LGHNA and YSLEER. CDR3 in amino acids: CASSQDRLAGNEQFF. Here the CDR3 DNA reads TGCGCCAGCAGCCAGGACAGACTAGCGGGGAATGAGCAGTTCTTC.